These 30 T cell receptor beta chains originate from one sample sequenced in a study of T-cell reconstitution after alpha-beta-depleted transplantation in children. Unique molecular identifiers were incorporated into the prepared TCRbeta library. Via MiXCR, TCRdb re-called the PCR reads, giving one row per CDR3 protein. The sample has 640,000 or so distinct CDR3 sequences; 16% are singletons. Sequenced material: PBMCs from the stem cell graft donor, taken from the stem cell graft. These TCRs come from a human donor who donated a stem cell graft to a child with acute myeloid leukemia.

This clonotype was recorded many times. The chain couples TRBV20-1 to TRBJ1-6, with TRBD1 matching 10 bases. Trimming removed 6 bases from V and 8 bases from J; junction bases left unmatched: 4. CDR1 is DFQATT, CDR2 SNEGSKA, per germline (reference sequence). The CDR3 runs to 13 residues. The CDR3 here is CSALGTGDSPLHF. The DNA of the CDR3 is TGCAGTGCCCTCGGGACAGGGGATTCACCCCTCCACTTT.

This chain links TRBV4-3 with TRBJ2-1; D is perhaps TRBD2 (5 bases). The germline V gene encodes CDR1 LGHNA and CDR2 YSLEER. This CDR3 has 15 residues. V lost 0 bases to trimming and J lost 6 bases, with 12 bases between them. CDR3 sequence reads: CASSQDPHGVNEQFF. CDR3 in DNA: TGCGCCAGCAGCCAAGATCCCCACGGGGTCAATGAGCAGTTCTTC.

This clonotype was seen a handful of times. The CDR3, as DNA: TGTGCCAGCAGTTTTAGGCAGTTAAGCAATCAGCCCCAGCATTTT. Encoded protein: CASSFRQLSNQPQHF. V gene TRBV12-3 or TRBV12-4 combines with J gene TRBJ1-5; D uncertain. Trimming left V 3 bases short and J 1 base short, with 10 bases between. The length of the CDR3 is 15 residues.

This chain uses TRBV11-2 with TRBJ2-3, with 12 bases matching TRBD2. Germline CDR1 is SGHAT and CDR2 is FQNNGV. This CDR3 has 17 amino acids. J was trimmed by 0 bases and V by 5 bases; bases with no gene match: 6. The CDR3 bases are TGTGCCAGCAGCCCTGGGACTAGCGGGCCTAGCACAGATACGCAGTATTTT. As protein: CASSPGTSGPSTDTQYF.

The chain recombines TRBV20-1 with TRBJ1-4, with D possibly TRBD1 on 6 matching bases. This CDR3 is 12 amino acids long. Germline V CDR1 and CDR2: DFQATT, SNEGSKA (reference sequence). The CDR3 reads CGGGQGSEKLFF. The CDR3 region has the DNA TGCGGGGGAGGGCAGGGGAGTGAAAAACTGTTTTTT.

Ten or more counts support this clonotype. The genes are TRBV20-1 and TRBJ1-6; D is unresolved. Germline loops: CDR1 DFQATT, CDR2 SNEGSKA (reference sequence). The CDR3 consists of 14 residues. V was clipped by 3 bases and J by 6 bases, with 12 bases between them. The CDR3 DNA follows: TGCAGTGCTAGGTCTGACGGATTTAATTCACCCCTCCACTTT. This gives the protein CSARSDGFNSPLHF.

This clonotype occurred many times. The V call is TRBV6-5, the J call TRBJ2-3; TRBD2 aligns across 16 bases. V was clipped by 2 bases and J by 3 bases; unmatched bases: 8. Germline V lookup: CDR1 MNHEY, CDR2 SVGAGI. This CDR3 has 19 residues. CDR3: CASSYRGTSGGAATDTQYF. The CDR3 nucleotides read TGTGCCAGCAGTTACCGCGGGACTAGCGGGGGGGCCGCGACAGATACGCAGTATTTT.

This clonotype has a count of ten or more. CDR3 nucleotides: TGTGCCAGCAGTCTCGGTCTGTTGGAAGCTTTCTTT. Amino acid sequence: CASSLGLLEAFF. The V gene is TRBV12-3 or TRBV12-4, the J gene TRBJ1-1; D not resolved. The V gene lost 5 bases and the J gene lost 8 bases, with 12 bases spanning the gap. The CDR3 loop spans 12 amino acids.

This clonotype was counted a few times. The chain has TRBV6-5 and TRBJ1-6, with unresolved D. There are 15 residues in the CDR3. Germline lookup yields CDR1 MNHEY and CDR2 SVGAGI. With 2 bases removed from V and 10 bases from J, the gap between germline ends came to 15 bases. Here the CDR3 DNA reads TGTGCCAGCAGTTACAGCGGCCCCTCGGACTCACCCCTCCACTTT. It yields the protein CASSYSGPSDSPLHF.

The rearrangement uses TRBV7-9 and TRBJ2-1; D is perhaps TRBD1 (6 bases). Germline V gives CDR1 SEHNR, CDR2 FQNEAQ (reference sequence). The germline V and J ends were trimmed by 5 bases and 8 bases, with 7 bases remaining between them. This CDR3 comprises 11 residues. CDR3 loop: CASSGGYEQFF. The CDR3 DNA sequence: TGTGCCAGCAGCGGGGGCTATGAGCAGTTCTTC.

This clonotype occurred many times. The rearrangement links TRBV20-1 to TRBJ1-5, with TRBD1 matching 9 bases. This CDR3 spans 14 amino acids. Looked up from germline, CDR1 is DFQATT and CDR2 is SNEGSKA (reference sequence). V was clipped by 5 bases and J by 9 bases; unmatched bases: 11. CDR3 region: CSALQGAGGRPQHF. In nucleotides, the CDR3 is TGCAGTGCTTTACAGGGGGCTGGCGGCCGGCCCCAGCATTTT.

This clonotype has a count of ten or more. This chain connects TRBV6-2 or TRBV6-3 to TRBJ1-1; D not resolved. This CDR3 region has 9 residues. Trimming shortened V by 8 bases and J by 7 bases, and 5 bases separated the two germline ends. CDR1 and CDR2 from the germline V gene are MNHEY and SVGEGT. The CDR3 here is CASSGEAFF. DNA for the CDR3: TGTGCCAGCTCGGGTGAAGCTTTCTTT.

As regards this clonotype: A much larger clonotype is one base distant, so this may be a read error. The rearrangement links TRBV29-1 to TRBJ2-2; the match to TRBD1 covers 7 bases. This CDR3 spans 14 amino acids. The germline V gene has CDR1 SQVTM and CDR2 ANQGSEA. V lost 4 bases and J lost 4; bases outside the gene matches: 6. The CDR3 bases are TGCAGCGTTGGGGACAGAGGGATCACCGGGGAGCTGTTTTTT. This gives the protein CSVGDRGITGELFF.

The chain couples TRBV30 to TRBJ2-7; either TRBD1 or TRBD2 may supply D (7 bases each). The CDR3 sequence is 17 residues long. Per germline, CDR1 GTSNPN and CDR2 SVGIG (reference sequence). The V end was cut by 0 bases, the J end by 3 bases, with 21 bases between. The CDR3 spells CAWSVRGRGRDDYEQYF. The CDR3 DNA reads as TGTGCCTGGAGTGTACGGGGGAGGGGGCGTGACGACTACGAGCAGTACTTC.

V gene TRBV25-1 combines with J gene TRBJ2-7; 9 nucleotides agree with TRBD1. CDR1 is MGHDK, CDR2 SYGVNS, per germline. The CDR3 consists of 17 residues. V lost 0 bases to trimming and J lost 5 bases; unmatched junction nucleotides: 11. The chain's CDR3 is CASSEYERGTGTHEQYF. The CDR3 DNA sequence: TGTGCCAGCAGTGAATATGAGAGAGGGACAGGGACCCACGAGCAGTACTTC.

This rearrangement joins TRBV6-9 to TRBJ2-5; TRBD1 matches at 11 bases. The length of the CDR3 is 15 residues. Germline assignment: CDR1 MNHGY and CDR2 SVAAGI. V shed 7 bases, J shed 5 bases, and the junction held 9 bases outside the gene matches. The CDR3 loop reads CASIRTGGAWETQYF. CDR3 coding DNA: TGTGCCAGCATCCGGACAGGGGGCGCATGGGAGACCCAGTACTTC.

The chain carries TRBV7-2 and TRBJ1-5; 9 bases are a match to TRBD1. After removal of 1 base from V and 6 bases from J, the junction contained 4 bases not matched to a gene. CDR3 length: 15 amino acids. Germline CDR1 SGHTA, CDR2 FQGNSA. CDR3 sequence: CASSLGDRVRQPQHF. The CDR3 nucleotides read TGTGCCAGCAGCTTAGGGGACAGGGTTCGTCAGCCCCAGCATTTT.

The chain combines TRBV7-2 with TRBJ1-1; no clear D gene. V lost 5 bases to trimming and J lost 0 bases, with 10 bases between them. The germline V gene has CDR1 SGHTA and CDR2 FQGNSA. This CDR3 region has 14 residues. CDR3 amino acids: CASSIDLLNTEAFF. CDR3 DNA: TGTGCCAGCAGCATTGACCTACTGAACACTGAAGCTTTCTTT.

This clonotype is a singleton in its sample. This sequence joins TRBV27 and TRBJ2-3, with a weak D call TRBD1 (5 bases). CDR3 length: 16 residues. Germline V gives CDR1 MNHEY, CDR2 SMNVEV (reference sequence). V lost 6 bases to trimming and J lost 2 bases, with 18 bases between them. The CDR3, as DNA: TGTGCCAGCAGCCACGGCCAGGGTGGTCCCACAGATACGCAGTATTTT. It translates to CASSHGQGGPTDTQYF.

This clonotype was recorded at least ten times. This chain links TRBV29-1 with TRBJ2-6; 7 nucleotides line up with TRBD1. The V gene's germline CDR1 is SQVTM and CDR2 ANQGSEA. V lost 6 bases, J lost 4 bases, and 9 bases stayed unmatched. The CDR3 is 15 amino acids. DNA of the CDR3: TGCAGCGTGTGGGACAGCCGGCTCGGGGCCAACGTCCTGACTTTC. It specifies CSVWDSRLGANVLTF.

This clonotype was picked up many times. The rearrangement uses TRBV20-1 and TRBJ2-7, with 7 bases identical to TRBD2. The CDR3 loop spans 13 amino acids. V gave up 6 bases and J gave up 2 bases; unmatched junction bases: 7. CDR1 is DFQATT, CDR2 SNEGSKA, per germline (reference sequence). CDR3 nucleotides: TGCAGTGCCAGGGAGACTAGCCCCTACGAGCAGTACTTC. Its translation: CSARETSPYEQYF.

The sample holds many counts of this clonotype. The chain employs TRBV24-1 and TRBJ2-3; the match to TRBD1 covers 8 bases. The CDR3 extends over 18 amino acids. CDR1 KGHDR and CDR2 SFDVKD come from the germline V gene. The V gene end was trimmed by 3 bases and the J gene end by 4 bases; junction bases not matched to a gene: 14. The CDR3 region has the DNA TGTGCCACCAGTGATCGGATGCCTGGACAGGGATGGCCAGATACGCAGTATTTT. It translates to CATSDRMPGQGWPDTQYF.

V is TRBV6-1 and J is TRBJ1-1; 7 nucleotides match TRBD1. The CDR3 totals 15 residues. CDR1 is MNHNS, CDR2 SASEGT, per germline. After removal of 6 bases from V and 2 bases from J, the junction contained 9 bases not matched to a gene. The CDR3 sequence is CASRPDRVVNTEAFF. As DNA, the CDR3 is TGTGCCAGCAGGCCCGACAGGGTAGTTAACACTGAAGCTTTCTTT.

This clonotype was detected only a few times. The chain links TRBV9 to TRBJ2-1; 10 bases line up with TRBD2. Unmatched junction bases numbered 6, after V lost 0 bases and J lost 3 bases. CDR1 and CDR2 from the germline V gene are SGDLS and YYNGEE. The CDR3 length is 17 residues. In DNA, the CDR3 is TGTGCCAGCAGCGTAGATCCAGCGGGGGGGTTCTACAATGAGCAGTTCTTC. Translating it yields CASSVDPAGGFYNEQFF.

This clonotype was counted between two and nine times. CDR3: CSVADSRPGANVLTF. The CDR3 coding sequence is TGCAGCGTAGCGGACAGCCGACCTGGGGCCAACGTCCTGACTTTC. The chain employs TRBV29-1 and TRBJ2-6; weak D call: TRBD1 (6 bases). Trimming took 6 bases from V and 2 from J, leaving 14 bases between them. This CDR3 has 15 amino acids. Germline CDR1 and CDR2: SQVTM and ANQGSEA.

The chain carries TRBV12-3 or TRBV12-4 and TRBJ1-5; D is uncertain. The CDR3 is made up of 14 amino acids. V lost 0 bases to trimming and J lost 4 bases, with 7 bases between them. This chain's CDR3 is CASSLARPNQPQHF. CDR3 nucleotides: TGTGCCAGCAGTTTAGCCAGGCCGAATCAGCCCCAGCATTTT.

This clonotype was detected ten times or more. The rearrangement joins TRBV20-1 to TRBJ2-2; possibly TRBD1 for D (6 bases). Germline-derived CDR1 and CDR2 are DFQATT and SNEGSKA (reference sequence). V lost 5 bases and J lost 0, with 7 bases in between. This CDR3 is built from 13 residues. CDR3 bases: TGCAGTGCTGGGACAACGAACACCGGGGAGCTGTTTTTT. This sequence encodes CSAGTTNTGELFF.

The chain couples TRBV4-1 to TRBJ2-2, with TRBD1 matching 7 bases. The CDR3 is 15 amino acids. Per germline, CDR1 MGHRA and CDR2 YSYEKL. Trimming took 2 bases from V and 6 from J; bases not matched to a gene: 6. The DNA of the CDR3 is TGCGCCAGCAGCCAACCGCGACAGGGAGCCGGGGAGCTGTTTTTT. The encoded protein is CASSQPRQGAGELFF.

The sample holds many counts of this clonotype. The rearrangement links TRBV11-2 to TRBJ1-6; D is unclear. Germline loops: CDR1 SGHAT, CDR2 FQNNGV. The CDR3 is 13 residues long. With 5 bases removed from V and 8 bases from J, the gap between germline ends came to 10 bases. The CDR3, as DNA: TGTGCCAGCAGCGCCTCCTTTGATTCACCCCTCCACTTT. Translation: CASSASFDSPLHF.

This clonotype was detected only a few times. CDR3 amino acids: CATSRRVSGSPLHF. The CDR3 bases are TGTGCCACCAGCCGCAGGGTTTCGGGCTCACCCCTCCACTTT. The J gene is TRBJ1-6, the V gene TRBV15; tentative D call: TRBD1 (5 bases). Germline CDR1 and CDR2: LNHNV and YYDKDF (reference sequence). Between the trimmed V and J ends, which lost 5 bases and 10 bases, there was a span of 15 bases. There are 14 residues in the CDR3.